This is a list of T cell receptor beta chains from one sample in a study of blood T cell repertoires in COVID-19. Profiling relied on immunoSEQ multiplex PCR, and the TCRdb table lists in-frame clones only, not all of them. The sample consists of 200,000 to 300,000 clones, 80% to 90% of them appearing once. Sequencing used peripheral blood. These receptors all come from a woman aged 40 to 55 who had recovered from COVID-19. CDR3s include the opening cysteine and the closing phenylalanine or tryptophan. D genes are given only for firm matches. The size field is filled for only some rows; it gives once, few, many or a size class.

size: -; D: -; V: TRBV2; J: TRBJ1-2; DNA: TGTGCCAGCAGTGTCAGCGAGTGGGGCTACACCTTC; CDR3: CASSVSEWGYTF
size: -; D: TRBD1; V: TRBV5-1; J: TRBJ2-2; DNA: TGCGCCAGCAGCCGGACAGGAGACACCCGCACCGGGGAGCTGTTTTTT; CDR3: CASSRTGDTRTGELFF
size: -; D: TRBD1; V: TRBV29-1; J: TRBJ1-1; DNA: TGCAGCGTACGGGCAGGGGGCGCTCTCACTGAAGCTTTCTTT; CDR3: CSVRAGGALTEAFF
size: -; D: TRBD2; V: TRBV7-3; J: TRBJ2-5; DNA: TGTGCCAGCAGCTTAAATCCAGCGGGGGGCCAAGAGACCCAGTACTTC; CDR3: CASSLNPAGGQETQYF
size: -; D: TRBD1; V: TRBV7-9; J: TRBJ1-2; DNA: TGTGCCAGCAGCTGGGACAGGGGAAACTACACCTTC; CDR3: CASSWDRGNYTF
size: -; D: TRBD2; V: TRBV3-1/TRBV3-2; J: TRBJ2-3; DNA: TGTGCCAGCAGCCAAGAAAGCGGGAACCAACCAGATACGCAGTATTTT; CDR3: CASSQESGNQPDTQYF
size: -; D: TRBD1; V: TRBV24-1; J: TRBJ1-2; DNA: TGTGCCACCAGCCCCTCACAACGGACAGGGCCCAACTATGGCTACACCTTC; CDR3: CATSPSQRTGPNYGYTF
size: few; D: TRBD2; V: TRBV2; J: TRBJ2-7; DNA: TGTGCCAGCAGTGATGGAGCGGGGGACTCCTACGAGCAGTACTTC; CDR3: CASSDGAGDSYEQYF
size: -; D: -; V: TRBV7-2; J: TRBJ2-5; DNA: TGTGCCAGCAGTCCCCCAGGGTGGGCAGAGACCCAGTACTTC; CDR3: CASSPPGWAETQYF
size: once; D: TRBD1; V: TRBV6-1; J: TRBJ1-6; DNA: TGTGCCAGCAGTGACGAAGGGACAGGGGCCCCAGCCCTCCACTTT; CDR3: CASSDEGTGAPALHF
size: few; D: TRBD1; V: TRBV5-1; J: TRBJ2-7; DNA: TGCGCCAGCAGCTTGGTGGGACAGGTCGCGGGTGAGCAGTACTTC; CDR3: CASSLVGQVAGEQYF
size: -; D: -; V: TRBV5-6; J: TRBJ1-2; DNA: TGTGCCAGCAGCTGGCCGGGACAAGTTCCTGGCTACACCTTC; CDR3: CASSWPGQVPGYTF
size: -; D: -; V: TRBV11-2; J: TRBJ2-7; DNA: TGTGCCAGCAGCTTAACAGGGCCCTCCTACGAGCAGTACTTC; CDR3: CASSLTGPSYEQYF
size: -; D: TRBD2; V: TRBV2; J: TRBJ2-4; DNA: TGTGCCAGCAGTTACAGCGGGGGGGCTGCCAAAAACATTCAGTACTTC; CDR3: CASSYSGGAAKNIQYF
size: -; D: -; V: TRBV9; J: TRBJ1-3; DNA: TGTGCCAGCAGCGTAGCGGAGGCCGGTGGAAACACCATATATTTT; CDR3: CASSVAEAGGNTIYF
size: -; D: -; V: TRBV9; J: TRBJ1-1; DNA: TGTGCCAGCAGCGTAGGCGCAGGGCCCTCGGAGGCTTTCTTT; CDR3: CASSVGAGPSEAFF
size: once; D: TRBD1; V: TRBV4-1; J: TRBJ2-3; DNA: TGCGCCAGCAGGCCCGCGACAGGGGGTAGGGGAGATACGCAGTATTTT; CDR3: CASRPATGGRGDTQYF
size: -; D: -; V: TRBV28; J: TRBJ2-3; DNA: TGTGCCAGCAGTTCCCTTGGCGATACGCAGTATTTT; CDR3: CASSSLGDTQYF
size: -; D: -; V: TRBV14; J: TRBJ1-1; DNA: TGTGCCAGCAGCCAAGATCGGTACGGGTCGGCTTTCTTT; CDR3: CASSQDRYGSAFF
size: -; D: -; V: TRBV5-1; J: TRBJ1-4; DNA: TGCGCCAGCAGCTTGGCTGACTGGGCAGGGCTCAATGAAAAACTGTTTTTT; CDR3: CASSLADWAGLNEKLFF
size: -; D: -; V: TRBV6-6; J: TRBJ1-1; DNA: TGTGCCAGCAGTTACTCAGGCGGGAACACTGAAGCTTTCTTT; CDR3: CASSYSGGNTEAFF
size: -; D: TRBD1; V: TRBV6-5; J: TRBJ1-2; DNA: TGTGCCACCCGGGGACAGGGTATTTGGGGCTACACCTTC; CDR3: CATRGQGIWGYTF
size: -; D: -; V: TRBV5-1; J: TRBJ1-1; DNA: TGCGCCAGCAGCTTGGCAGGGGCCGAGACTGAAGCTTTCTTT; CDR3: CASSLAGAETEAFF
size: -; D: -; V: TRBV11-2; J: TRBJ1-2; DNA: TGTGCCAGCAGCGAAGACAGCTATGGCTACACCTTC; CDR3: CASSEDSYGYTF
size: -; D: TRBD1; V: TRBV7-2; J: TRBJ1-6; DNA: TGTGCCAGCAGCACTCACAGGGGTTTTAATTCACCCCTCCACTTT; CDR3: CASSTHRGFNSPLHF
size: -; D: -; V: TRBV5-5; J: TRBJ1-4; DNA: TGTGCCAGCAGCTTTGGGGCTACTAATGAAAAACTGTTTTTT; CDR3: CASSFGATNEKLFF
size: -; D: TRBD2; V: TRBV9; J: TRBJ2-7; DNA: TGTGCCAGCAGCTCTAGCGGGGACTACGAGCAGTACTTC; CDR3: CASSSSGDYEQYF
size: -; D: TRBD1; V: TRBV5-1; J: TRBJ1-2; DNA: TGCGCCAGCAGGGACAGGGGCTGGGTTGATGGCTACACCTTC; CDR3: CASRDRGWVDGYTF
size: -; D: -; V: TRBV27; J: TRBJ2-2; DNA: TGTGCCACCCCAGGGTTATGGGTCCCCGGGGAGCTGTTTTTT; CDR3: CATPGLWVPGELFF
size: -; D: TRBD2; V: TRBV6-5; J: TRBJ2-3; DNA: TGTGCCAGCAGTACGCGGGGGGGCCAAGATACGCAGTATTTT; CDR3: CASSTRGGQDTQYF
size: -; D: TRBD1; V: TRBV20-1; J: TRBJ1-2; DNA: TGCAGTGCTAGTAATCAGGGGGCTATTGATGGCTACACCTTC; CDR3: CSASNQGAIDGYTF
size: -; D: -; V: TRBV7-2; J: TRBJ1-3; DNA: TGTGCCAGCAGCGCCGGGGGAGGGGCTGGAAACACCATATATTTT; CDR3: CASSAGGGAGNTIYF
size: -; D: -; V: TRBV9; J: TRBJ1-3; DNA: TGTGCCAGCAGCGTAACAGGGCAGGGAGGAAACACCATATATTTT; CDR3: CASSVTGQGGNTIYF
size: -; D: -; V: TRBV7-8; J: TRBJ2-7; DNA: TGTGCCAGCAGCTTAGTGCTCGGCAGGGCCTCTTCCTACGAGCAGTACTTC; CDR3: CASSLVLGRASSYEQYF
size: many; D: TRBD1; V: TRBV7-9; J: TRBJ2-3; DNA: TGTGCCAGCAGCCCCAGGGGGCCAGATACGCAGTATTTT; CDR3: CASSPRGPDTQYF
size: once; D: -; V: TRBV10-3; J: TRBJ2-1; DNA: TGTGCCATCAGGGCGCGAGGGGGGGGTGATAGTGAGCAGTTCTTC; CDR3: CAIRARGGGDSEQFF
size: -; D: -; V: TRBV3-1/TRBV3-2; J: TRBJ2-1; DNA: TGTGCCAGCAGCCAAGCACTAAGCTCCTACAATGAGCAGTTCTTC; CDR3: CASSQALSSYNEQFF
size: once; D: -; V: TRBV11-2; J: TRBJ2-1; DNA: TGTGCCAGCAGCTTAGATGGCATATCCAATGAGCAGTTCTTC; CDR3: CASSLDGISNEQFF
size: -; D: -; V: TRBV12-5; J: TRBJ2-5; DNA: TGTGCTGTCCCCTGGGGGGGCAAGTTACAAGAGACCCAGTACTTC; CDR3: CAVPWGGKLQETQYF
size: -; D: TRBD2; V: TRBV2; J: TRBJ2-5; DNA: TGTGCCAGCAAGCGAAGCGGGGGGGGTCAAGAGACCCAGTACTTC; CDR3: CASKRSGGGQETQYF
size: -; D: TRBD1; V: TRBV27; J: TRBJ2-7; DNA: TGTGCCAGCAGTCGGACAGGGCGGTACGAGCAGTACTTC; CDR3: CASSRTGRYEQYF
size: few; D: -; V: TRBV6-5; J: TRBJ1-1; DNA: TGTGCCAGCAGACTTAGGAGGGACACTGAAGCTTTCTTT; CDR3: CASRLRRDTEAFF
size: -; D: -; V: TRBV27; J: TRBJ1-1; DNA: TGTGCCAGCAGTTTCGCCCGGGGAAGAGCTTTCTTT; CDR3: CASSFARGRAFF
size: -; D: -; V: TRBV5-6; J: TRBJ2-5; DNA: TGTGCCAGCAGCACAGCAGGGTACCCCCAAGAGACCCAGTACTTC; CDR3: CASSTAGYPQETQYF
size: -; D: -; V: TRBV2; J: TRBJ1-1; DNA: TGTGCCAGCAGTCCAGTGAACACTGAAGCTTTCTTT; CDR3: CASSPVNTEAFF
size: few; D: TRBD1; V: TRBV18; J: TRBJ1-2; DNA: TGTGCCAGCTCACCTCAGAGGACATCGGGACAGGATGGCTACACCTTC; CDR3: CASSPQRTSGQDGYTF
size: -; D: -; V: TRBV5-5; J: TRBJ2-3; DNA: TGTGCCAGCAGCTTGATAGGAGACTTACGATACACAGATACGCAGTATTTT; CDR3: CASSLIGDLRYTDTQYF
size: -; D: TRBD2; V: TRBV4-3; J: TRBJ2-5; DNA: TGCGCCAGCAGCCAAGAGTTGACGACTAGCGGGGACCAAGAGACCCAGTACTTC; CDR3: CASSQELTTSGDQETQYF
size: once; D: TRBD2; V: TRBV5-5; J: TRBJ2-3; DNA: TGTGCCAGCAGCTTGGGCGGTAGCGGGGTAGCAGATACGCAGTATTTT; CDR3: CASSLGGSGVADTQYF
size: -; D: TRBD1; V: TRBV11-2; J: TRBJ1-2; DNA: TGTGCCAGCAGCTCACAGGGGTCCAACTATGGCTACACCTTC; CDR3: CASSSQGSNYGYTF
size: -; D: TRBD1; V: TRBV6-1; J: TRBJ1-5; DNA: TGTGCCAGCAGTGAGCCCCACAGGGGTTACGATCAGCCCCAGCATTTT; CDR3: CASSEPHRGYDQPQHF
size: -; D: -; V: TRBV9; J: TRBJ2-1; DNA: TGTGCCAGCAGCGTAGCGGGGGCCTACAATGAGCAGTTCTTC; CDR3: CASSVAGAYNEQFF